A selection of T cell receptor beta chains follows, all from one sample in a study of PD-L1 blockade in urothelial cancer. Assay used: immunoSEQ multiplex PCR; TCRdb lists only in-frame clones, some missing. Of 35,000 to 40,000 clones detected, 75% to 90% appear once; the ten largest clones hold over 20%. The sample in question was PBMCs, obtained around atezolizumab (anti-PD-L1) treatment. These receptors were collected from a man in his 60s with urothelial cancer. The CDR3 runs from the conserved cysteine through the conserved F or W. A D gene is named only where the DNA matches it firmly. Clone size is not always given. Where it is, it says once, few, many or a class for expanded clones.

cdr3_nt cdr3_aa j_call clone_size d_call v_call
TGTGCCAGCACCGCCGGACACACAAGCAATCAGCCCCAGCATTTT CASTAGHTSNQPQHF TRBJ1-5 few NA TRBV6-6
TGTGCCAGCAGTTTGGAGGGAACCGGGGAGCTGTTTTTT CASSLEGTGELFF TRBJ2-2 NA NA TRBV27
TGTGCCAGCAGTGAAATGACAGGCTATGGCTACACCTTC CASSEMTGYGYTF TRBJ1-2 once NA TRBV6-1
TGTGCCAGCAGCTGGGGACTAGCGGGGGGGGAGACCCAGTACTTC CASSWGLAGGETQYF TRBJ2-5 NA TRBD2 TRBV5-4
TGTGCCAGCAGTACTATAGCGGGAGGGAGCGAGCAGTACTTC CASSTIAGGSEQYF TRBJ2-7 NA TRBD2 TRBV6-5
TGTGCCAGCAGCTTCCCAGGACTAGCGGGAGTCGGCGAGCAGTACTTC CASSFPGLAGVGEQYF TRBJ2-7 NA TRBD2 TRBV7-2
TGTGCCAGCAGCTCCCGCTCTGGAAACACCATATATTTT CASSSRSGNTIYF TRBJ1-3 NA NA TRBV7-2
TGCGCCAGCCCCCTGGGCAGGGGGATTGGAAACACCATATATTTT CASPLGRGIGNTIYF TRBJ1-3 NA TRBD1 TRBV5-1
TGTGCCAGCAGCTTAGGTAACAGGGGCTTGGGCCAGCCCCAGCATTTT CASSLGNRGLGQPQHF TRBJ1-5 NA TRBD1 TRBV7-2
TGTGCCAGTAAACCCGGGACAGGGGGCCCAGAGACCCAGTACTTC CASKPGTGGPETQYF TRBJ2-5 NA TRBD1 TRBV19
TGTGCCAGCAGCTCCCTCACCGGGACAGGGGGCCTTGTCTATGGCTACACCTTC CASSSLTGTGGLVYGYTF TRBJ1-2 once TRBD1 TRBV5-5
TGTGCCAGCAGTTACTTAGCTAGCGCCGGTGAGCAGTTCTTC CASSYLASAGEQFF TRBJ2-1 NA NA TRBV6-6
TGTGCCAGCAGCCGTGGCGGGGTATACGAGCAGTACTTC CASSRGGVYEQYF TRBJ2-7 NA NA TRBV13
TGTGCCAGTATGAACAGGATGAATAATTCACCCCTCCACTTT CASMNRMNNSPLHF TRBJ1-6 NA NA TRBV19
TGTGCCAGCAGTCCAATAGCGGGAGGTCGCACAGATACGCAGTATTTT CASSPIAGGRTDTQYF TRBJ2-3 NA TRBD2 TRBV7-9
TGTGCCAGCAGCTTGCCGGGAAGCTCCTATAATTCACCCCTCCACTTT CASSLPGSSYNSPLHF TRBJ1-6 NA NA TRBV5-4
TGTGCCATGGGACAGGGCACTGGAAACACCATATATTTT CAMGQGTGNTIYF TRBJ1-3 NA TRBD1 TRBV5-6
TGCGCCAGCAGCTTGGAGGCGGTAGCCGGAAACACCATATATTTT CASSLEAVAGNTIYF TRBJ1-3 NA NA TRBV5-1
TGCGCCAGCAGCTCCCAACCATCCGGGACAGGGACGAACACTGAAGCTTTCTTT CASSSQPSGTGTNTEAFF TRBJ1-1 NA TRBD1 TRBV5-1